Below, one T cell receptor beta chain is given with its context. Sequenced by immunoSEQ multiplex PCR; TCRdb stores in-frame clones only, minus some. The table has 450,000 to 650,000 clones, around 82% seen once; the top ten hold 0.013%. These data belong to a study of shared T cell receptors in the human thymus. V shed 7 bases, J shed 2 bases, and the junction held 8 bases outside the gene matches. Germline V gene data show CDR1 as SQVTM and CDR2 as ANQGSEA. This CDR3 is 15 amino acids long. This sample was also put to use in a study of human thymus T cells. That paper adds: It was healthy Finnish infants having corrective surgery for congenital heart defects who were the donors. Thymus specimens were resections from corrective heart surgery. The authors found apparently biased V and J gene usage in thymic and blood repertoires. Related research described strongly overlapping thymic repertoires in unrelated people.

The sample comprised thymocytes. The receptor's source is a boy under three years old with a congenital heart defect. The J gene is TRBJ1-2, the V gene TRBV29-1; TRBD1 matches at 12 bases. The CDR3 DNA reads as TGCAGCGGGGGGGGACAGGGGGCGGGAAACTATGGCTACACCTTC. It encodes CSGGGQGAGNYGYTF.